This T cell receptor beta chain was recovered during a study of early T cells in non-severe SARS-CoV-2 infection. Study-wide results and caveats: Matching against VDJdb likely underestimated virus-specific expansions, favoring anti-spike CD8.

Unmatched junction bases numbered 13, after V lost 4 bases and J lost 6 bases. Germline CDR1 reads SGDLS; CDR2 reads YYNGEE. CDR3 length equals 16 residues. Each single cDNA molecule received a unique molecular identifier. TCRdb re-derived calls from the 5' RACE reads in MiXCR, one entry per CDR3 protein. This sample carries fewer than 85,000 distinct CDR3 sequences, around 16% of them seen once, and the ten largest clones take 9.5% to 15%. Note on this clonotype: The target antigen is unknown.

The chain employs TRBV9 and TRBJ2-7; 10 bases are a match to TRBD2. The TCR sequence derives from an adult who was a healthcare worker with PCR-confirmed SARS-CoV-2 infection or an uninfected control (not recorded which). Sequencing input: whole blood. The CDR3 sequence is CASSPYQRGGLREQYF. The CDR3 DNA follows: TGTGCCAGCAGCCCATACCAGCGGGGGGGCCTTCGCGAGCAGTACTTC.